This TCR beta chain was obtained from a study of cytomegalovirus exposure and HLA in healthy donors. For the study at large: Most genotyped donors, about four fifths of around 370, had Caucasian-associated genetic ancestry. General study points: Listed as cytomegalovirus-associated were 150 or so TCR beta chains.

On this clone itself: What it recognizes is unknown.

J lost 6 bases, V lost 4 bases, and 11 bases had no gene match. The germline CDR1 and CDR2 sequences are MNHNS and SASEGT. The length of the CDR3 is 15 residues. Nominally healthy donors provided the samples, though records likely missed some immune exposures. Amplification used 60 Vbeta primers and 13 Jbeta primers. Assay: immunoSEQ multiplex PCR; the TCRdb copy retains only in-frame clones and omits some. The sample contains around 100,000 clones, almost 70% of which appear only once. V gene TRBV6-1 combines with J gene TRBJ2-7, with 8 positions matching TRBD1. The receptor's source is a man under 40 in good health and CMV-seropositive. The sample comprised PBMCs. CDR3 coding DNA: TGTGCCAGCAGTGGACCGAGGACAGGGCCCGGCGAGCAGTACTTC. It translates to CASSGPRTGPGEQYF.